This T cell receptor beta chain is from a study of T-cell reconstitution after alpha-beta-depleted transplantation in children. Researchers prepared the TCRbeta library using unique molecular identifiers, the study reports. TCRdb reanalysed the PCR reads using MiXCR and keeps one entry per CDR3 protein. This sample has some 520,000 distinct CDR3 sequences; 32% occur once, and the top ten carry less than 2.5%. The CDR3 runs 14 residues. V lost 6 bases and J lost 9; bases outside the gene matches: 9. Looked up from germline, CDR1 is SQVTM and CDR2 is ANQGSEA. J is TRBJ2-1 and V is TRBV29-1; 12 nucleotides align to TRBD2. The sequencing here drew on PBMCs from the stem cell graft donor, taken from the stem cell graft. The receptor's source is a human donor who donated a stem cell graft to a child with aplastic anemia. In DNA form, the CDR3 reads TGCAGCGTCCTCCGACTAGCGGGAGACGGTGAGCAGTTCTTC. Its protein is CSVLRLAGDGEQFF.